The 28 T cell receptor beta chains reported below all come from one sample, sequenced in a study of shared clonotypes between healthy human individuals. TCRdb keeps only in-frame clones here, not all; method: immunoSEQ multiplex PCR. Of roughly 2.5 million clones in the sample, roughly nine tenths were seen once. The sequenced material came from naive CD4+ T cells sorted from blood. Subset specified: CD45RA+ positively selected. Source of these receptors: a man aged 18 to 35 in good health.

The chain has TRBV2 and TRBJ1-4, with 7 bases fitting TRBD1. Germline loops: CDR1 SNHLY, CDR2 FYNNEI. The length of the CDR3 is 16 residues. Unmatched junction bases numbered 11, after V lost 6 bases and J lost 4 bases. In DNA form, the CDR3 reads TGTGCCAGCAGCACACTGGGACAGCGATATAATGAAAAACTGTTTTTT. This codes for CASSTLGQRYNEKLFF.

CDR3 sequence (DNA): TGTGCCTGGAGTCCCTTAGCGGGAGGGCGACATGAGCAGTTCTTC. Translation: CAWSPLAGGRHEQFF. This chain connects TRBV30 to TRBJ2-1, with TRBD2 matching over 11 bases. V shed 2 bases and J 8 bases; nucleotides not matched to a gene: 8. This CDR3 is built from 15 residues. Germline V CDR1 and CDR2: GTSNPN, SVGIG (reference sequence).

The rearrangement links TRBV7-2 to TRBJ1-5, with D tentatively TRBD1 (5 bases). Germline CDR1 SGHTA, CDR2 FQGNSA. V was cut by 5 bases and J by 3 bases, with 17 bases left in between. This CDR3 region has 16 residues. This CDR3 reads CASSVKGQGFNQPQHF. The CDR3 DNA reads TGTGCCAGCAGCGTCAAGGGGCAGGGATTCAATCAGCCCCAGCATTTT.

The rearrangement uses TRBV5-1 and TRBJ1-1; 9 bases line up with TRBD1. Germline values: CDR1 SGHRS, CDR2 YFSETQ. V shed 4 bases, J shed 1 base, and the junction held 2 bases outside the gene matches. CDR3 length: 14 residues. The CDR3 region is CASSRDRENTEAFF. In nucleotides, the CDR3 is TGCGCCAGCAGCCGGGACAGGGAGAACACTGAAGCTTTCTTT.

This clone was recorded a few times. The chain is built from TRBV28 and TRBJ1-5, with no clear D. Germline V gene data show CDR1 as MDHEN and CDR2 as SYDVKM. The V and J ends lost 6 bases and 4 bases respectively, with 16 bases between them. The CDR3 has 15 amino acids. DNA of the CDR3: TGTGCCAGCAGCCGGCGTCAAAACCTTAATCAGCCCCAGCATTTT. Encoded protein: CASSRRQNLNQPQHF.

V and J are TRBV6-5 and TRBJ2-1; D call uncertain. CDR1 is MNHEY and CDR2 is SVGAGI in the germline V gene. V was trimmed by 6 bases and J by 2 bases, leaving 14 bases between them. The CDR3 loop spans 15 amino acids. The CDR3 here is CASSYRAVAYNEQFF. The CDR3, as DNA: TGTGCCAGCAGCTACCGGGCCGTAGCCTACAATGAGCAGTTCTTC.

The V and J genes are TRBV7-2 and TRBJ2-1, with D uncertain. The germline V and J ends were trimmed by 5 bases and 9 bases, with 11 bases remaining between them. CDR1 is SGHTA and CDR2 is FQGNSA in the germline V gene. There are 12 residues in the CDR3. CDR3 protein: CASSVLVGEQFF. CDR3 nucleotide sequence: TGTGCCAGCAGCGTGTTAGTGGGTGAGCAGTTCTTC.

The rearrangement uses TRBV11-2 and TRBJ2-1; D possibly uses TRBD1 or TRBD2 (6 bases each). The CDR3 totals 15 residues. Trimming took 6 bases from V and 0 from J, leaving 12 bases between them. Germline V gives CDR1 SGHAT, CDR2 FQNNGV. In DNA, the CDR3 is TGTGCCAGCAGGGGGGCGGGGAGCTCCTACAATGAGCAGTTCTTC. Encoded protein: CASRGAGSSYNEQFF. Filled out from reference TRBV11-2 and TRBJ2-1, the complete variable domain reads EAGVAQSPRYKIIEKRQSVAFWCNPISGHATLYWYQQILGQGPKLLIQFQNNGVVDDSQLPKDRFSAERLKGVDSTLKIQPAKLEDSAVYLCASRGAGSSYNEQFFGPGTRLTVL.

This clone was counted many times. The genes are TRBV7-9 and TRBJ2-1; TRBD1 aligns across 7 bases. Per germline, CDR1 SEHNR and CDR2 FQNEAQ (reference sequence). V was clipped by 1 base and J by 0 bases; unmatched bases: 12. This CDR3 spans 19 amino acids. CDR3 DNA: TGTGCCAGCAGCTTAGTGGACAGGTGGGGGCCCGGCTCCTACAATGAGCAGTTCTTC. Translated, it gives CASSLVDRWGPGSYNEQFF.

In DNA, the CDR3 is TGTGCCAGCAGCTCGCGGACGGGCAATTCACCCCTCCACTTT. It codes for CASSSRTGNSPLHF. V gene TRBV7-2 combines with J gene TRBJ1-6; D ambiguous. Germline V gene sequence: CDR1 SGHTA, CDR2 FQGNSA. CDR3 length equals 14 residues. Trimming removed 4 bases at V and 7 bases at J, with 11 bases between.

CDR3: CSVLTSGRSHEQYF. In DNA, the CDR3 is TGCAGCGTGCTCACTAGCGGGAGATCCCACGAGCAGTACTTC. The chain carries TRBV29-1 and TRBJ2-7, with 11 bases fitting TRBD2. The CDR3 has 14 residues. The germline gives CDR1 SQVTM, CDR2 ANQGSEA. Germline trimming cut 6 bases from V and 5 bases from J; bases unmatched to any gene: 9.

This chain uses TRBV5-5 with TRBJ2-2, with D possibly being TRBD2 (5 bases). The V end lost 0 bases, the J end lost 0 bases, and 12 bases lay between the germline ends. The CDR3 totals 17 residues. Germline values: CDR1 SGHKS, CDR2 YYEKEE (reference sequence). The CDR3 spells CASSLVPQEANTGELFF. For the CDR3, the DNA is TGTGCCAGCAGCTTGGTCCCCCAGGAGGCGAACACCGGGGAGCTGTTTTTT.

The V gene is TRBV27, the J gene TRBJ2-1; tentative D call: TRBD1 (5 bases). The CDR3 has 15 residues. The germline V and J ends were trimmed by 0 bases and 4 bases, with 10 bases remaining between them. Per germline, CDR1 MNHEY and CDR2 SMNVEV (reference sequence). CDR3 in DNA: TGTGCCAGCAGTTTATCCCAGGGATGGTACAATGAGCAGTTCTTC. Translated: CASSLSQGWYNEQFF.

The chain has TRBV5-4 and TRBJ2-3; a possible D gene is TRBD2 (6 bases). This CDR3 spans 14 amino acids. The V gene lost 2 bases and the J gene lost 7 bases, with 14 bases spanning the gap. The germline CDR1 and CDR2 sequences are SGHNT and YYREEE (reference sequence). The CDR3 sequence: CASSLPFAGNTQYF. As DNA, the CDR3 is TGTGCCAGCAGCTTACCTTTCGCGGGGAATACGCAGTATTTT.

Comments on this clone: The same CDR3 can be traced to other DNA sequences in this sample. This rearrangement joins TRBV15 to TRBJ1-1, with D maybe TRBD1 (5 bases). Germline CDR1 and CDR2: LNHNV and YYDKDF (reference sequence). V lost 0 bases and J 5 bases, leaving 7 bases between the germline ends. The CDR3 totals 13 residues. The CDR3 region has the DNA TGTGCCACCAGCAGAGATCGGGGGACTGAAGCTTTCTTT. Translating it yields CATSRDRGTEAFF.

The V call is TRBV6-1, the J call TRBJ2-1, with 12 bases lining up with TRBD2. The CDR3 loop spans 14 amino acids. Trimming at V came to 8 bases and at J to 9 bases, leaving 8 bases not matched to a gene. In germline, CDR1 is MNHNS, CDR2 SASEGT. Here the CDR3 reads CASHRTSGTGEQFF. DNA for the CDR3: TGTGCCAGCCATAGGACTAGCGGGACCGGTGAGCAGTTCTTC.

The rearrangement uses TRBV5-1 and TRBJ1-1, with 7 bases matching TRBD1. The CDR3 consists of 17 residues. The V and J ends lost 4 bases and 0 bases, in that order; junction bases with no gene match: 12. Germline V CDR1 and CDR2: SGHRS, YFSETQ. The CDR3 protein is CASSQPTGVGVNTEAFF. In DNA form, the CDR3 reads TGCGCCAGCAGCCAACCTACAGGGGTCGGGGTGAACACTGAAGCTTTCTTT.

CDR3 in amino acids: CASSSKKTSGRASDTQYF. CDR3 in DNA: TGTGCCAGCAGCTCCAAAAAGACTAGCGGGAGGGCATCAGATACGCAGTATTTT. The chain joins TRBV11-2 to TRBJ2-3; TRBD2 agrees at 14 bases. CDR1 is SGHAT and CDR2 is FQNNGV in the germline V gene. V shed 4 bases, J shed 4 bases, and the junction held 10 bases outside the gene matches. The CDR3 is 18 residues long. Full variable domain (rest looked up from reference TRBV11-2 and TRBJ2-3): EAGVAQSPRYKIIEKRQSVAFWCNPISGHATLYWYQQILGQGPKLLIQFQNNGVVDDSQLPKDRFSAERLKGVDSTLKIQPAKLEDSAVYLCASSSKKTSGRASDTQYFGPGTRLTVL.

This clone was picked up one time. This chain uses TRBV6-1 with TRBJ1-2; D is perhaps TRBD1 (5 bases). V lost 6 bases and J 5 bases, leaving 19 bases between the germline ends. CDR3 length: 15 amino acids. CDR1 is MNHNS, CDR2 SASEGT, per germline. CDR3 DNA sequence: TGTGCCAGCAGCGAAACCGGGATAAAGGGGTATGGCTACACCTTC. Its protein product is CASSETGIKGYGYTF.

The J gene is TRBJ1-6, the V gene TRBV10-3, with 9 positions matching TRBD1. The CDR3 has 15 amino acids. V lost 4 bases to trimming and J lost 6 bases; unmatched junction nucleotides: 4. Germline V gene lookup returns CDR1 ENHRY and CDR2 SYGVKD. CDR3 protein: CAISGGDRVNSPLHF. The CDR3, as DNA: TGTGCCATCAGTGGGGGGGACAGGGTTAATTCACCCCTCCACTTT.

This chain joins TRBV30 and TRBJ2-7, with no clear D. Trimming took off 2 bases at V and 0 bases at J, with 8 bases between the two ends. Germline lookup yields CDR1 GTSNPN and CDR2 SVGIG (reference sequence). This CDR3 comprises 13 residues. The chain's CDR3 is CAWSIWGSYEQYF. CDR3 sequence (DNA): TGTGCCTGGAGTATCTGGGGCTCCTACGAGCAGTACTTC. The entire variable domain, with the rest obtained from reference TRBV30 and TRBJ2-7, is as follows: SQTIHQWPATLVQPVGSPLSLECTVEGTSNPNLYWYRQAAGRGLQLLFYSVGIGQISSEVPQNLSASRPQDRQFILSSKKLLLSDSGFYLCAWSIWGSYEQYFGPGTRLTVT.

The chain joins TRBV18 to TRBJ2-5; TRBD1 aligns across 10 bases. CDR1 and CDR2 from the germline V gene are KGHSH and LQKENI. The CDR3 spans 14 residues. The V and J ends lost 7 bases and 5 bases, in that order; junction bases with no gene match: 7. The CDR3: CASLQDRGDETQYF. CDR3 nucleotides: TGTGCCAGCTTACAGGACAGGGGGGACGAGACCCAGTACTTC.

A word on this clone: At the DNA level, this CDR3 is encoded by other sequences in the same sample as well. The rearrangement links TRBV7-2 to TRBJ2-3; the match to TRBD1 covers 7 bases. The CDR3 contains 14 residues. V was clipped by 2 bases and J by 1 base; unmatched bases: 0. CDR1 and CDR2 from the germline V gene are SGHTA and FQGNSA. CDR3 bases: TGTGCCAGCAGCTTAAGGGGGCGCACAGATACGCAGTATTTT. It translates to CASSLRGRTDTQYF.

In its sample, this clone was seen once. V usage is TRBV14 and J usage is TRBJ2-1; TRBD2 agrees at 12 bases. Germline trimming cut 1 base from V and 1 base from J; bases unmatched to any gene: 5. The CDR3 is 18 residues long. Germline V gives CDR1 SGHDN, CDR2 FVKESK. In nucleotides, the CDR3 is TGTGCCAGCAGCCAAGTTCTAGCGGGGGGGCCTTCCTACAATGAGCAGTTCTTC. It codes for CASSQVLAGGPSYNEQFF.

The chain combines TRBV19 with TRBJ2-5; the match to TRBD2 covers 8 bases. Trimming took 1 base from V and 7 from J; bases not matched to a gene: 8. The CDR3 spans 15 residues. Germline V gives CDR1 LNHDA, CDR2 SQIVND (reference sequence). The CDR3 sequence: CASSIGTGGAGTQYF. Written as DNA, the CDR3 is TGTGCCAGTAGTATAGGGACCGGGGGGGCCGGGACCCAGTACTTC. Drawing the rest from reference TRBV19 and TRBJ2-5, the complete variable domain is DGGITQSPKYLFRKEGQNVTLSCEQNLNHDAMYWYRQDPGQGLRLIYYSQIVNDFQKGDIAEGYSVSREKKESFPLTVTSAQKNPTAFYLCASSIGTGGAGTQYFGPGTRLLVL.

A single count supports this clone. The chain recombines TRBV2 with TRBJ2-2, with TRBD1 matching 8 bases. Trimming took 9 bases from V and 1 from J; bases not matched to a gene: 7. The CDR3 totals 15 residues. Germline-derived CDR1 and CDR2 are SNHLY and FYNNEI. The CDR3 is CASVATGVNTGELFF. The CDR3 bases are TGTGCCAGTGTCGCGACAGGGGTGAACACCGGGGAGCTGTTTTTT. The whole variable domain, filled in from reference TRBV2 and TRBJ2-2, reads EPEVTQTPSHQVTQMGQEVILRCVPISNHLYFYWYRQILGQKVEFLVSFYNNEISEKSEIFDDQFSVERPDGSNFTLKIRSTKLEDSAMYFCASVATGVNTGELFFGEGSRLTVL.

CDR3 residues: CAWTVGRITEAFF. The CDR3 DNA reads TGTGCCTGGACCGTAGGGAGGATCACTGAAGCTTTCTTT. The genes are TRBV30 and TRBJ1-1; D is ambiguous. In germline, CDR1 is GTSNPN, CDR2 SVGIG (reference sequence). The CDR3 runs to 13 residues. Trimming took 4 bases from V and 4 from J, leaving 13 bases between them.

The V and J genes are TRBV19 and TRBJ2-1, with 8 nucleotides matching TRBD2. Germline CDR1 reads LNHDA; CDR2 reads SQIVND (reference sequence). V lost 6 bases, J lost 6 bases, and 7 bases stayed unmatched. CDR3 size: 14 residues. CDR3 residues: CASRYRGGSNEQFF. The CDR3 nucleotides are TGTGCCAGTAGATACCGGGGGGGCTCCAATGAGCAGTTCTTC.